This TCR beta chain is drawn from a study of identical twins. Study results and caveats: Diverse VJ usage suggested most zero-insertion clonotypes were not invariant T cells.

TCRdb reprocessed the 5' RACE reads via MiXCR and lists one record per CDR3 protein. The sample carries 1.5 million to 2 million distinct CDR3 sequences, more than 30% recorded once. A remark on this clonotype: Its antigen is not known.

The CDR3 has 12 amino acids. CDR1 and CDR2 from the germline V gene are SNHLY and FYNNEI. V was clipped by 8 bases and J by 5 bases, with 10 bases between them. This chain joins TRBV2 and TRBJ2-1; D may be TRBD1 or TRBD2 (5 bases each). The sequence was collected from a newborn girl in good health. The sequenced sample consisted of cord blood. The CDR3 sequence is CASVGVNNEQFF. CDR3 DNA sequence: TGTGCCAGCGTGGGGGTCAACAATGAGCAGTTCTTC.